These 23 T cell receptor beta chains share one sample of origin, sequenced in a study of blood T cell repertoires in COVID-19. Profiled with immunoSEQ multiplex PCR; TCRdb holds only in-frame clones, not every one. The data contain about 170,000 clones, 80% to 90% of them singletons. Sequenced material: peripheral blood. The receptor source for this set is a woman of 80 years or more with acute or convalescent COVID-19.

The chain has TRBV6-2 or TRBV6-3 and TRBJ1-4, with 10 bases identical to TRBD1. The V and J ends lost 0 bases and 6 bases, in that order; junction bases with no gene match: 1. CDR3 size: 15 residues. Per the germline V gene, CDR1 is MNHEY and CDR2 is SVGEGT. Here the CDR3 reads CASSYSTGGYEKLFF. The CDR3 DNA is TGTGCCAGCAGTTACTCGACAGGGGGCTATGAAAAACTGTTTTTT.

This sequence joins TRBV19 and TRBJ1-2; D not resolved. CDR1 LNHDA and CDR2 SQIVND come from the germline V gene (reference sequence). Trimming removed 5 bases at V and 4 bases at J, with 11 bases between. CDR3 length: 13 residues. In DNA, the CDR3 is TGTGCCAGTAGTGCTCTACGGGGCTATGGCTACACCTTC. Protein product: CASSALRGYGYTF.

This chain joins TRBV19 and TRBJ2-5; a weak D match, TRBD2 (5 bases). Germline V gene data show CDR1 as LNHDA and CDR2 as SQIVND (reference sequence). V was trimmed by 2 bases and J by 1 base, leaving 8 bases between them. The CDR3 covers 14 residues. CDR3 sequence: CASSINRGQETQYF. In DNA form, the CDR3 reads TGTGCCAGTAGTATAAACCGGGGCCAAGAGACCCAGTACTTC.

This rearrangement joins TRBV19 to TRBJ1-1, with D unclear. V was trimmed by 2 bases and J by 8 bases, leaving 9 bases between them. Germline assignment: CDR1 LNHDA and CDR2 SQIVND (reference sequence). The CDR3 contains 12 residues. This CDR3 is CASSIYPFEAFF. CDR3 bases: TGTGCCAGTAGTATATATCCGTTCGAAGCTTTCTTT.

This clone was counted once. The chain carries TRBV28 and TRBJ1-6; D may be TRBD1 (6 bases). Trimming removed 4 bases from V and 7 bases from J, with 23 bases in between. The CDR3 sequence is 18 residues long. Germline lookup yields CDR1 MDHEN and CDR2 SYDVKM. In nucleotides, the CDR3 is TGTGCCAGCAGTTCAGAAGGGTCTGCCTCACAGGGAAATTCACCCCTCCACTTT. As protein: CASSSEGSASQGNSPLHF.

This clone was counted a few times. The chain links TRBV27 to TRBJ1-2; 7 nucleotides align to TRBD1. The CDR3 contains 14 residues. CDR1 and CDR2 from the germline V gene are MNHEY and SMNVEV (reference sequence). V lost 4 bases and J lost 5; bases outside the gene matches: 7. This chain's CDR3 is CASSSTGPGYGYTF. The CDR3 DNA follows: TGTGCCAGCAGTTCGACAGGGCCCGGGTATGGCTACACCTTC.

The J gene is TRBJ2-2, the V gene TRBV6-1, with 9 bases lining up with TRBD1. In germline, CDR1 is MNHNS, CDR2 SASEGT. The trim removed 4 bases at V and 4 bases at J, leaving 10 bases unmatched. The CDR3 loop spans 17 amino acids. DNA for the CDR3: TGTGCCAGCAGTGTGTGGATGGGGACAGGGCGCACCGGGGAGCTGTTTTTT. It yields the protein CASSVWMGTGRTGELFF.

The V and J genes are TRBV4-1 and TRBJ2-3; D possibly corresponds to TRBD1 (5 bases). V was trimmed by 1 base and J by 5 bases, leaving 7 bases between them. The CDR3 is 13 amino acids. Germline CDR1 is MGHRA and CDR2 is YSYEKL. CDR3 DNA sequence: TGCGCCAGCAGCCAAGGCCAGGGAGATACGCAGTATTTT. This sequence encodes CASSQGQGDTQYF.

The J gene is TRBJ2-7, the V gene TRBV11-2, with D possibly matching TRBD2 (6 bases). Germline values: CDR1 SGHAT, CDR2 FQNNGV. The CDR3 totals 13 residues. The ends were cut back, 5 bases at V and 3 bases at J, with 11 bases in the middle. CDR3 coding DNA: TGTGCCAGCAGCCCAAGGAGGGACTACGAGCAGTACTTC. Protein sequence: CASSPRRDYEQYF.

This clone was seen only a few times. J is TRBJ2-3 and V is TRBV5-4, with 7 bases that match TRBD2. Germline V lookup: CDR1 SGHNT, CDR2 YYREEE (reference sequence). With V trimmed by 4 bases and J by 1 base, 6 bases remained unmatched. The CDR3 covers 15 residues. This CDR3 is CASSGRSGRTDTQYF. The DNA of the CDR3 is TGTGCCAGCAGCGGTCGTAGCGGGCGCACAGATACGCAGTATTTT.

In this sample, this clone turned up once. The chain combines TRBV4-1 with TRBJ1-6; D is unresolved. The V end lost 2 bases, the J end lost 14 bases, and 19 bases lay between the germline ends. CDR1 and CDR2 (germline): MGHRA, YSYEKL. The CDR3 runs 15 residues. The DNA of the CDR3 is TGCGCCAGCAGCCAAAGCGGCGGAGGGAATGTGGCCCTCCACTTT. It yields the protein CASSQSGGGNVALHF.

J is TRBJ2-1 and V is TRBV19, with D possibly being TRBD2 (6 bases). The CDR3 covers 15 residues. Germline-derived CDR1 and CDR2 are LNHDA and SQIVND (reference sequence). Trimming stripped 3 bases from V and 4 bases from J, with 13 bases between. This chain's CDR3 is CASSIGLSQYNEQFF. CDR3 bases: TGTGCCAGTAGTATCGGACTATCGCAGTACAATGAGCAGTTCTTC.

The sample holds many counts of this clone. This sequence joins TRBV18 and TRBJ1-1; D is uncertain. The length of the CDR3 is 12 residues. CDR1 is KGHSH, CDR2 LQKENI, per germline. Between the trimmed V and J ends, which lost 2 bases and 3 bases, there was a span of 4 bases. Here the CDR3 reads CASSPVDTEAFF. The DNA for the CDR3 is TGTGCCAGCTCACCAGTCGACACTGAAGCTTTCTTT.

This chain joins TRBV5-6 and TRBJ1-1, with 8 bases that match TRBD1. The CDR3 covers 15 residues. The V and J ends lost 4 bases and 0 bases, in that order; junction bases with no gene match: 5. Germline values: CDR1 SGHDT, CDR2 YYEEEE. CDR3 sequence (DNA): TGTGCCAGCAGCGGCGACAGGGGAATGAACACTGAAGCTTTCTTT. It specifies CASSGDRGMNTEAFF.

This clone has a single count. This chain links TRBV3-1 (or the pseudogene TRBV3-2) with TRBJ2-7; 11 nucleotides align to TRBD2. Germline V lookup: CDR1 LGHDT, CDR2 YNNKEL (reference sequence). V trimming: 4 bases; J trimming: 4 bases; junction bases outside the gene matches: 9. The CDR3 loop spans 16 amino acids. Written as DNA, the CDR3 is TGTGCCAGCAGCCCGTCCGAGGGACTAGCGGTGTACGAGCAGTACTTC. It encodes CASSPSEGLAVYEQYF.

The genes are TRBV7-8 and TRBJ1-1; a possible D gene is TRBD1 (6 bases). The V end was cut by 1 base, the J end by 7 bases, with 10 bases between. Germline-derived CDR1 and CDR2 are SGHVS and FQNEAQ. This CDR3 is 13 amino acids long. CDR3 coding DNA: TGTGCCAGCAGCTTAGTTTCCAGGGGTGAAGCTTTCTTT. Protein sequence: CASSLVSRGEAFF.

V and J are TRBV5-5 and TRBJ2-1; 9 positions match TRBD2. V shed 0 bases, J shed 5 bases, and the junction held 6 bases outside the gene matches. Per the germline V gene, CDR1 is SGHKS and CDR2 is YYEKEE (reference sequence). The CDR3 is 16 residues long. This chain's CDR3 is CASSLEGLASNNEQFF. The CDR3 bases are TGTGCCAGCAGCTTGGAGGGACTAGCATCTAACAATGAGCAGTTCTTC.

This clone was detected once. This chain connects TRBV2 to TRBJ1-5, with D hard to call. This CDR3 is built from 16 residues. V lost 0 bases, J lost 3 bases, and 12 bases lay in between. Germline V gene lookup returns CDR1 SNHLY and CDR2 FYNNEI. The CDR3 bases are TGTGCCAGCAGTGAAGCCCTTTTCGGGGACAATCAGCCCCAGCATTTT. Its translation: CASSEALFGDNQPQHF.

This chain links TRBV5-1 with TRBJ2-1, with D hard to call. This CDR3 has 12 residues. The germline V and J ends were trimmed by 3 bases and 6 bases, with 7 bases remaining between them. Germline lookup yields CDR1 SGHRS and CDR2 YFSETQ. The CDR3 is CASSWASNEQFF. Here the CDR3 DNA reads TGCGCCAGCAGCTGGGCGAGCAATGAGCAGTTCTTC.

Concerning this clone: The junction does not match germline at one end; this may be a read error. The same CDR3 can be traced to other DNA sequences in this sample. The J gene is TRBJ2-5, the V gene TRBV3-1 (or the pseudogene TRBV3-2); 9 bases line up with TRBD2. The CDR3 is 14 residues long. Germline V gene lookup returns CDR1 LGHDT and CDR2 YNNKEL (reference sequence). CDR3 loop: CPRQLAGGAGTQYF. In DNA form, the CDR3 reads TGCCCCCGCCAACTGGCGGGGGGGGCGGGGACCCAGTACTTC.

This rearrangement joins TRBV28 to TRBJ2-7; weak D call: TRBD2 (6 bases). The CDR3 spans 13 residues. Germline values: CDR1 MDHEN, CDR2 SYDVKM. Trimming took 10 bases from V and 2 from J, leaving 15 bases between them. CDR3 in amino acids: CATIWGRTYEQYF. Here the CDR3 DNA reads TGTGCCACCATATGGGGGAGGACCTACGAGCAGTACTTC.

The chain is built from TRBV30 and TRBJ2-2, with 7 bases matching TRBD1. Per germline, CDR1 GTSNPN and CDR2 SVGIG (reference sequence). This CDR3 comprises 15 residues. J lost 6 bases, V lost 0 bases, and 7 bases had no gene match. The CDR3 is CAWSVWDSKPGELFF. In nucleotides, the CDR3 is TGTGCCTGGAGTGTATGGGACAGCAAACCCGGGGAGCTGTTTTTT.

This clone appeared many times. The V and J genes are TRBV24-1 and TRBJ1-2, with TRBD1 as a possible D gene (6 bases). V lost 0 bases to trimming and J lost 4 bases, with 11 bases between them. The V gene's germline CDR1 is KGHDR and CDR2 SFDVKD. CDR3 length: 15 residues. The CDR3 sequence: CATSDLREGGYGYTF. CDR3 bases: TGTGCCACCAGTGATTTGCGAGAAGGGGGCTATGGCTACACCTTC.